The 8 T cell receptor beta chains presented below share a single source sample, sequenced in a study of graft-versus-host responses after intestinal transplantation. The method was immunoSEQ multiplex PCR; TCRdb's version includes in-frame clones alone and lacks a portion of them. The sample includes tens of thousands of clones, approximately 89% seen only once; the top ten take approximately 2.9%. Here the sequenced sample was PBMCs, taken about 120 days after intestinal transplantation. These receptors originate from a human patient who received an intestinal transplant, so some T cells may come from the graft donor.

The V gene is TRBV5-1, the J gene TRBJ2-5; possible D gene TRBD1, 5 bases. The J call may not be correct, given that the DNA end is closer to TRBJ2-7. The CDR3 runs 14 residues. Germline values: CDR1 SGHRS, CDR2 YFSETQ. The CDR3 region is CASSPPRGSYEQYF. CDR3 nucleotides: TGCGCCAGCAGCCCCCCAAGGGGTTCCTACGAGCAGTACTTC.

The count of this clone is one. The rearrangement joins TRBV13 to TRBJ2-1; D possibly matches TRBD1 or TRBD2 (5 bases each). Trimming took 4 bases from V and 8 from J, leaving 15 bases between them. Germline V gives CDR1 PRHDT, CDR2 FYEKMQ (reference sequence). The CDR3 contains 14 residues. CDR3 region: CASSSLQEGHEQFF. The CDR3 nucleotides read TGTGCCAGCAGCTCCCTCCAAGAGGGGCATGAGCAGTTCTTC.

The chain employs TRBV6-5 and TRBJ1-2; 9 nucleotides match TRBD1. Germline V gene sequence: CDR1 MNHEY, CDR2 SVGAGI. V was clipped by 3 bases and J by 4 bases; unmatched bases: 9. The CDR3 covers 16 residues. The CDR3 coding sequence is TGTGCCAGCAGTTATTCCGGGACAGGGATTTTCTATGGCTACACCTTC. Protein sequence: CASSYSGTGIFYGYTF.

The chain uses TRBV23-1 and TRBJ1-5; TRBD1 might be the D (6 bases). TRBV23-1 counts as an open reading frame of uncertain function. Trimming removed 0 bases from V and 0 bases from J, with 18 bases in between. The CDR3 has 19 amino acids. CDR3 DNA: TGCGCCAGCAGTCAATCGTGGGGGGCACTAGATTATAGCAATCAGCCCCAGCATTTT. This gives the protein CASSQSWGALDYSNQPQHF.

The chain joins TRBV28 to TRBJ2-5; 9 nucleotides agree with TRBD1. Gene TRBJ2-7 matches the end of the DNA better, so the J call may be wrong. Germline V gene sequence: CDR1 MDHEN, CDR2 SYDVKM. The length of the CDR3 is 17 residues. For the CDR3, the DNA is TGTGCCAGCAGTCGGGCGACCGGGACAGGGTACGTCTACGAGCAGTACTTC. Encoded protein: CASSRATGTGYVYEQYF.

The rearrangement joins TRBV4-1 to TRBJ1-2; D remains unclear. Germline CDR1 reads MGHRA; CDR2 reads YSYEKL. V shed 1 base and J shed 4 bases, with 16 bases lying between them. This CDR3 contains 16 residues. The chain's CDR3 is CASSQGPGRGSYGYTF. The CDR3, as DNA: TGCGCCAGCAGCCAAGGCCCTGGGAGAGGGTCCTATGGCTACACCTTC.

This chain joins TRBV12-1 and TRBJ2-5; the table calls TRBD2, which could not be checked here. TRBV12-1 is a documented pseudogene. This CDR3 region has 17 residues. The CDR3 region is CASSPGLAGGRWETQYF. In nucleotides, the CDR3 is TGTGCCAGCAGTCCGGGACTAGCGGGGGGGCGGTGGGAGACCCAGTACTTC.

The J gene is TRBJ2-7, the V gene TRBV2, with a possible D match to TRBD2 (7 bases). CDR1 is SNHLY, CDR2 FYNNEI, per germline. CDR3 length: 14 amino acids. Between the trimmed V and J ends, which lost 6 bases and 6 bases, there was a span of 18 bases. The CDR3 region has the DNA TGTGCCAGCAGGGGGGCCGGGACTATAAGCGAGCAGTACTTC. It is translated as CASRGAGTISEQYF.